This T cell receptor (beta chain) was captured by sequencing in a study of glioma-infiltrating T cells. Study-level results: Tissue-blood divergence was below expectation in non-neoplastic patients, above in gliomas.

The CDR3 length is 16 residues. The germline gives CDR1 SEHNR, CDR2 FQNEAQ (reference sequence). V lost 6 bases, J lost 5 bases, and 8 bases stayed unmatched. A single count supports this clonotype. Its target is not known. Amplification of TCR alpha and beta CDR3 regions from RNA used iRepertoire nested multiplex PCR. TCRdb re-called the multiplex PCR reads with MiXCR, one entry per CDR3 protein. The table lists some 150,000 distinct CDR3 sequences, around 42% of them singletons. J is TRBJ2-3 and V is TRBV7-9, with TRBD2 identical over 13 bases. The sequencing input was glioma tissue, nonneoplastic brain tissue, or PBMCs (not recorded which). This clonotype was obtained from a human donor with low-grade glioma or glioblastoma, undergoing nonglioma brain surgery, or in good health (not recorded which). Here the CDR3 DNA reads TGTGCCAGCAGTTCGACTAGCGGGGGGTTCGGAGATACGCAGTATTTT. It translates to CASSSTSGGFGDTQYF.